This T cell receptor (beta chain) is drawn from a study of blood T cell repertoires in COVID-19. Overall study context: Collection of acute and convalescent COVID-19 samples took place in the United States, Italy and Spain. Sources were T cells, B-cell-depleted T cells, or PBMCs; the material itself was cDNA or gDNA.

In germline, CDR1 is SGHRS, CDR2 YFSETQ. V lost 4 bases to trimming and J lost 1 base, with 14 bases between them. The CDR3 has 15 residues. Original data processing: Amplification of reference gene primers was used by the study to estimate nucleated cell counts. TCRdb's table, derived via immunoSEQ multiplex PCR, lists solely in-frame clones and lacks some. V, J and clone size were drawn from that table, and D and trimming were deduced from the DNA. In the table there are about 98,000 clones, 84% of which are singletons. This receptor was identified in a man aged 35 to 55 with active or convalescent COVID-19. This rearrangement joins TRBV5-1 to TRBJ1-1; no clear D gene. The sample consisted of peripheral blood. The CDR3 DNA reads as TGCGCCAGCAGCCAACAAATTCAACAGAACACTGAAGCTTTCTTT. It translates to CASSQQIQQNTEAFF.